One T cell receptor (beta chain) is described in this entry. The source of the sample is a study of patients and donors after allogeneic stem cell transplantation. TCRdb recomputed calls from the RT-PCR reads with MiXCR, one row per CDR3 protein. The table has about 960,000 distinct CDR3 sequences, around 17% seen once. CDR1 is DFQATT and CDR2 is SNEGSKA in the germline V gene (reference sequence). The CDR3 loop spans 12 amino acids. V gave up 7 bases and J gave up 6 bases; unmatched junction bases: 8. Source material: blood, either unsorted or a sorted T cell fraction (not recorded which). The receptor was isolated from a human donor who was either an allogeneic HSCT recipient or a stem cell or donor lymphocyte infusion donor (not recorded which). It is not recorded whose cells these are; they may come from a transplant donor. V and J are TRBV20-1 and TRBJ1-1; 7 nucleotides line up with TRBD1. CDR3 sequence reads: CSVTQGVAEAFF. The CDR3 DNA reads TGCAGTGTTACGCAGGGGGTAGCTGAAGCTTTCTTT.